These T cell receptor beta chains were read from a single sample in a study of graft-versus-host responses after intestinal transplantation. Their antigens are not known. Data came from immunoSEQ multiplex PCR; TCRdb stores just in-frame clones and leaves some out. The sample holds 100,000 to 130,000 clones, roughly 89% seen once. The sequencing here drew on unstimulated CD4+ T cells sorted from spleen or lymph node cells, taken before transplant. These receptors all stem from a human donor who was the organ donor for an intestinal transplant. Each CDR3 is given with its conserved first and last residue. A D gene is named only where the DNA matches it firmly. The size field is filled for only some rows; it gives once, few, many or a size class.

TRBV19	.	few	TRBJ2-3	CASSIGVSADTQYF	TGTGCCAGTAGTATAGGTGTCTCGGCCGATACGCAGTATTTT
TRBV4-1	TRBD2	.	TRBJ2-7	CASAAGTSGYEQYF	TGCGCCAGCGCGGCGGGGACTAGCGGCTACGAGCAGTACTTC
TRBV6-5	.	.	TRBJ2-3	CASSYSNRLRTDTQYF	TGTGCCAGCAGTTATTCCAACAGGCTCCGCACAGATACGCAGTATTTT
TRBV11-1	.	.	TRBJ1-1	CASSSRTALGTEAFF	TGTGCCAGCAGCTCACGGACCGCTTTGGGGACTGAAGCTTTCTTT
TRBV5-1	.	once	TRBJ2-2	CASSRLGGPGELLF	TGCGCCAGCAGCCGCTTGGGCGGGCCCGGGGAGCTGCTTTTT
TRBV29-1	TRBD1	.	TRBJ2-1	CSAGQGLYNEQFF	TGCAGCGCCGGACAGGGGCTCTACAATGAGCAGTTCTTC
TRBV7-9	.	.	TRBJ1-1	CASSYPDTNTEAFF	TGTGCCAGCAGCTACCCTGACACGAACACTGAAGCTTTCTTT
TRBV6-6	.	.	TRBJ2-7	CASRSPPYEQYF	TGTGCCAGCAGATCTCCCCCCTACGAGCAGTACTTC
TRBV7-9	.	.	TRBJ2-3	CASRQSVDTQYF	TGTGCCAGCAGACAGAGCGTAGATACGCAGTATTTT
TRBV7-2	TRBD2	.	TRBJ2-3	CASSLGGLAGAAGSATQYF	TGTGCCAGCAGCTTAGGCGGTCTAGCGGGGGCCGCCGGTTCGGCTACGCAGTATTTT
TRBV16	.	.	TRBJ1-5	CASSQSDGRLAISNQPQHF	TGTGCCAGCAGCCAATCTGACGGCAGATTGGCGATTAGCAATCAGCCCCAGCATTTT